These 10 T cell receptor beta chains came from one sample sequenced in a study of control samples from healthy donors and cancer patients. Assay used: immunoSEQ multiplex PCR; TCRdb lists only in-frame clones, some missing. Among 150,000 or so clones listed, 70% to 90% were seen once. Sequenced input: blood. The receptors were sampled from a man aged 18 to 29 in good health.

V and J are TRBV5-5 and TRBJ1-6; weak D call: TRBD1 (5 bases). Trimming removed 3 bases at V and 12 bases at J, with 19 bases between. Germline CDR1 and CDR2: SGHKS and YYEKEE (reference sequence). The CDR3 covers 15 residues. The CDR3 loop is CASSSPRGHPIPLHF. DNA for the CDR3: TGTGCCAGCAGCTCCCCCCGCGGACACCCGATACCCCTCCACTTT.

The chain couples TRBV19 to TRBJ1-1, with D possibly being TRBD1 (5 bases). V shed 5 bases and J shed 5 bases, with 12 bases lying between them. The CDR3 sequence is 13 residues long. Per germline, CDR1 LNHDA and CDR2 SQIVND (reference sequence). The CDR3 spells CASSEQVKTEAFF. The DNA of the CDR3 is TGTGCCAGTAGTGAACAGGTAAAGACTGAAGCTTTCTTT.

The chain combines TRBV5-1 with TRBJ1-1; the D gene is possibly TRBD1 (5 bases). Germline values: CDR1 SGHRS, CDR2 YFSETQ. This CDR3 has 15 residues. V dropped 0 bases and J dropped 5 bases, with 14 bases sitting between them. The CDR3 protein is CASSLGEGWGTEAFF. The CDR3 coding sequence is TGCGCCAGCAGCTTGGGTGAGGGATGGGGGACTGAAGCTTTCTTT.

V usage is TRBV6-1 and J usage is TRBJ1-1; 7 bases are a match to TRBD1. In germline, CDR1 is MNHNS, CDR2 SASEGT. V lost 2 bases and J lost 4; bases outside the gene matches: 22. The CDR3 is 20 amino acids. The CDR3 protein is CASSETLYGQGGSLGTEAFF. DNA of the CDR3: TGTGCCAGCAGTGAAACACTCTATGGGCAGGGGGGTTCACTCGGCACTGAAGCTTTCTTT.

CDR3 DNA sequence: TGTGCCAGCAGCTTTGGTAGGGAGAAAAGGTTGGGTGGCTACACCTTC. It translates to CASSFGREKRLGGYTF. The chain joins TRBV5-5 to TRBJ1-2; no firm D call. CDR1 is SGHKS and CDR2 is YYEKEE in the germline V gene (reference sequence). This CDR3 has 16 residues. V lost 2 bases to trimming and J lost 7 bases, with 21 bases between them.

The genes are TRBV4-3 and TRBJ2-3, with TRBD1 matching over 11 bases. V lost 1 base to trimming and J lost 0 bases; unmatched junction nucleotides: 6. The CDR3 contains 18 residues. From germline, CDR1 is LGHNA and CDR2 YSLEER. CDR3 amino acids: CASSQAGTGGSSTDTQYF. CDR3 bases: TGCGCCAGCAGCCAAGCCGGGACAGGGGGGAGTAGCACAGATACGCAGTATTTT.

The CDR3: CASSLQTNQETQYF. CDR3 DNA sequence: TGTGCCAGCAGCTTACAGACAAATCAAGAGACCCAGTACTTC. The chain recombines TRBV7-9 with TRBJ2-5; D remains ambiguous. The ends were cut back, 2 bases at V and 2 bases at J, with 9 bases in the middle. This CDR3 has 14 amino acids. CDR1 and CDR2 from the germline V gene are SEHNR and FQNEAQ (reference sequence).

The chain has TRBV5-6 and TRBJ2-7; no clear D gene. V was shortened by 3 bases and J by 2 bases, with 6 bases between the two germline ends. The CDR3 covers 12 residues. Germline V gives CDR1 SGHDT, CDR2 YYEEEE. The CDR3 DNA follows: TGTGCCAGCAGCTCGCAGGCCTACGAGCAGTACTTC. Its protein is CASSSQAYEQYF.

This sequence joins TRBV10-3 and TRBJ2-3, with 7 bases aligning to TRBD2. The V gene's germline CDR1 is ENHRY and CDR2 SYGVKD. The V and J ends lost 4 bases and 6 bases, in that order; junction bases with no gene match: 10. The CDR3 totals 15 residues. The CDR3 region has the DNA TGTGCCATCAGTGGCATTGGCGGGGGTCGCGATACGCAGTATTTT. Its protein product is CAISGIGGGRDTQYF.

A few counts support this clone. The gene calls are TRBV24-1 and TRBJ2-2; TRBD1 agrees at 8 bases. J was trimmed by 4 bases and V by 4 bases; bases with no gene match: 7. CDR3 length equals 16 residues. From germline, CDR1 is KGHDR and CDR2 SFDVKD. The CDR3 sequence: CATSEDRGRGTGELFF. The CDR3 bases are TGTGCCACCAGTGAAGACAGGGGTCGTGGCACCGGGGAGCTGTTTTTT.